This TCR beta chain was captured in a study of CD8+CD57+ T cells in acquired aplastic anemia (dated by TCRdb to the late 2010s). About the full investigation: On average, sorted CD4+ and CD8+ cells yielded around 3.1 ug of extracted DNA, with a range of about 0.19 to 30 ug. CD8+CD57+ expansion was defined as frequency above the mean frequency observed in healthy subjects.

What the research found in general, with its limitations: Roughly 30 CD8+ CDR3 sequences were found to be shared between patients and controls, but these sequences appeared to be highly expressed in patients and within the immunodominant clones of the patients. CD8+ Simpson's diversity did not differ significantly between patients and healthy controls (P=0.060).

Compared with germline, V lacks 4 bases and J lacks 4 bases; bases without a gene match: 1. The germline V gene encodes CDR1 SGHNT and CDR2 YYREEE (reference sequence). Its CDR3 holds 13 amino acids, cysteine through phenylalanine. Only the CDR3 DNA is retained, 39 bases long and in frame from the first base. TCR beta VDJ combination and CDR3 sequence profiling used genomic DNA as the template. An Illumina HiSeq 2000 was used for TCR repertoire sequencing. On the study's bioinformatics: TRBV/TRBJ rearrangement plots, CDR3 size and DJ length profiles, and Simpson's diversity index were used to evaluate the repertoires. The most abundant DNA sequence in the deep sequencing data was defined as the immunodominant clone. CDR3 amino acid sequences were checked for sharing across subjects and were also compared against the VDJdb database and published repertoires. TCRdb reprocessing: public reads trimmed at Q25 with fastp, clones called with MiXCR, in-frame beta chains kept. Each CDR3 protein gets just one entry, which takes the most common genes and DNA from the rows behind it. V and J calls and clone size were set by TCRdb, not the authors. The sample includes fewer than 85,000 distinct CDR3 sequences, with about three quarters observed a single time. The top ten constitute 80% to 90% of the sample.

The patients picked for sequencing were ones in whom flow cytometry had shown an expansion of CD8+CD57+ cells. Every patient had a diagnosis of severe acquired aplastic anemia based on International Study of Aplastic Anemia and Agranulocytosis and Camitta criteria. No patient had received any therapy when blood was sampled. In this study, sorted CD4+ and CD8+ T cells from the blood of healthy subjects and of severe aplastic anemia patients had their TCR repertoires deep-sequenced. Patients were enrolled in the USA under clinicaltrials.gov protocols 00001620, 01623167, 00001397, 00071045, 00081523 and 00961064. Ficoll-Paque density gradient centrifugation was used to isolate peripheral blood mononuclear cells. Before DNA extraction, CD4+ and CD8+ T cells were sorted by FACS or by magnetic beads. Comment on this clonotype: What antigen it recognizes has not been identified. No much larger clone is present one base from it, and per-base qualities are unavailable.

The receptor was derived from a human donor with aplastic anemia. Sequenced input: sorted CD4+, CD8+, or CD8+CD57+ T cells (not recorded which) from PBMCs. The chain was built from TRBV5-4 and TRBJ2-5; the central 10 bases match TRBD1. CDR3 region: CASSGDRGETQYF. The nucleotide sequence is TGTGCCAGCAGCGGGGACAGGGGAGAGACCCAGTACTTC.